The present T cell receptor beta chain was sequenced within a study of T cell changes during pregnancy in multiple sclerosis. Generated by immunoSEQ multiplex PCR, the TCRdb table keeps only in-frame clones and is missing some. Found here are tens of thousands of clones, around 90% of them singletons; the top ten hold roughly 1.2%. V shed 7 bases and J shed 6 bases, with 16 bases lying between them. Germline V CDR1 and CDR2: SGHTA, FQGNSA. The CDR3 sequence is 15 residues long. This receptor was taken from a female donor with multiple sclerosis, enrolled in a pregnancy study. V usage is TRBV7-2 and J usage is TRBJ2-6; possible D gene TRBD1, 5 bases. The sample here was CD4+ T cells from peripheral blood mononuclear cells, taken in the second trimester of pregnancy. The CDR3 is CASTSSFGAANVLTF. The CDR3 region has the DNA TGTGCCAGCACCTCCAGTTTTGGGGCGGCCAACGTCCTGACTTTC.